This T cell receptor (beta chain) was sequenced in a study of T-cell reconstitution after alpha-beta-depleted transplantation in children (dated by TCRdb to 2015 to 2016). Study-wide context: Using TCR repertoire profiling, the study followed T-cell immune reconstitution in a quantitative way in children after TCRalphabeta/CD19-depleted allogeneic hematopoietic cell transplantation.

This clonotype has just one count. This clone's antigen is unknown. No base qualities exist here, and no much larger clone lies one base off it. Here V drops 4 bases and J drops 7 bases, and the junction holds 12 bases not matched to any gene. From a lookup of the germline V gene, CDR1 and CDR2 are SQVTM and ANQGSEA. Taken from cysteine to phenylalanine, the CDR3 has 14 residues. CDR3 DNA is the only sequence kept; it has 42 bases, read in frame from the first base. The treatment or condition label on this specimen signifies: allogeneic hematopoietic cell transplantation with graft depleted of TCRalphabeta T cells and CD19 B cells. The transplant recipients were children given TCRalphabeta/CD19-depleted allogeneic hematopoietic cell grafts. The library was obtained by PCR. TCRdb records Illumina HiSeq 2500 as the sequencer. TCR libraries were prepared with molecular barcoding, using unique molecular identifiers to normalize TCRbeta repertoire quantification. The public reads were run again by TCRdb, first through fastp at Q25 and then through MiXCR, and only productive beta chains were kept. Rows are combined by CDR3 protein, so each entry shows the most common genes and DNA. For this sample the table gives 500,000 to 600,000 distinct CDR3 sequences, of which roughly a quarter were detected only once. Of the sample, approximately 33% falls within the top ten clones.

What the work shows at the level of the full study, not this receptor alone: About two months after transplant, the apparently early recovery of alphabetaT-cell counts reportedly depended on just several hundred clones that had expanded rapidly and came from non-depleted graft cells. The high TCRbeta diversity at day 60 in some patients was ascribed to recipient T cells and intrathymic progenitors that had survived conditioning. Over the following months the frequencies of hyperexpanded clones went down, and after one year T-cell counts and TCRbeta diversity were mostly credited to newly produced T cells.

The input for sequencing was PBMCs, taken before TCRalphabeta/CD19-depleted stem cell transplant. The chain is made from TRBV29-1 and TRBJ2-5; 7 bases in the middle match TRBD2. The source of this sequence is a boy under three years old with Wiskott-Aldrich syndrome, due to receive a stem cell transplant. In nucleotide form, the sequence is TGCAGCGTTGTTCTCGTCCGGGTAGCGGGGACCCAGTACTTC. It specifies CSVVLVRVAGTQYF.